The 17 T cell receptor beta chains below come from one sample, sequenced in a study of cytomegalovirus exposure and HLA in healthy donors. Primers: 60 Vbeta forward and 13 Jbeta reverse. Assay used: immunoSEQ multiplex PCR; TCRdb lists only in-frame clones, some missing. The sample consists of some 110,000 clones, more than 70% of them appearing once. Material for sequencing was PBMCs. The receptors were sampled from a man in his fifties or sixties in good health and CMV-seropositive.

This clone was detected only a few times. The DNA of the CDR3 is TGTGCCAGTAGTATCGGAGGGGTTAATGAAAAACTGTTTTTT. Translation: CASSIGGVNEKLFF. The genes are TRBV19 and TRBJ1-4, with D tentatively TRBD1 (5 bases). The CDR3 sequence is 14 residues long. V was cut by 3 bases and J by 4 bases, with 9 bases left in between. Germline V gene data show CDR1 as LNHDA and CDR2 as SQIVND (reference sequence).

The genes are TRBV6-5 and TRBJ2-1; 9 bases agree with TRBD2. The ends lost 8 bases at V and 9 bases at J; junction bases unmatched: 14. CDR1 MNHEY and CDR2 SVGAGI come from the germline V gene. There are 15 residues in the CDR3. The CDR3 bases are TGTGCCAGCCCCCCGCGGGGGGGGGATCCCGGTGAGCAGTTCTTC. Its protein product is CASPPRGGDPGEQFF.

CDR3 residues: CATTLAGGFNEQFF. DNA of the CDR3: TGCGCCACCACCCTAGCGGGGGGGTTCAATGAGCAGTTCTTC. The genes are TRBV4-1 and TRBJ2-1, with TRBD2 identical over 12 bases. V lost 10 bases and J lost 6; bases outside the gene matches: 7. Germline lookup yields CDR1 MGHRA and CDR2 YSYEKL. The CDR3 contains 14 residues.

This chain connects TRBV7-8 to TRBJ2-7, with 9 bases identical to TRBD1. Trimming at V came to 2 bases and at J to 4 bases, leaving 6 bases not matched to a gene. CDR1 is SGHVS, CDR2 FQNEAQ, per germline. The CDR3 covers 15 residues. As DNA, the CDR3 is TGTGCCAGCAGCTTACAGGACAGGGGTTTTTACGAGCAGTACTTC. It encodes CASSLQDRGFYEQYF.

This clone was observed a handful of times. This chain connects TRBV5-1 to TRBJ2-3; TRBD2 agrees at 11 bases. CDR3 length: 16 residues. The J segment lost 0 bases and the V segment lost 4 bases, leaving 4 bases of the junction unmatched. Looked up from germline, CDR1 is SGHRS and CDR2 is YFSETQ. The CDR3 is CASSEGLAASTDTQYF. The DNA for the CDR3 is TGCGCCAGCAGCGAGGGACTAGCGGCTAGCACAGATACGCAGTATTTT. The full variable domain, rest sourced from reference TRBV5-1 and TRBJ2-3, is KAGVTQTPRYLIKTRGQQVTLSCSPISGHRSVSWYQQTPGQGLQFLFEYFSETQRNKGNFPGRFSGRQFSNSRSEMNVSTLELGDSALYLCASSEGLAASTDTQYFGPGTRLTVL.

J is TRBJ2-1 and V is TRBV5-5, with TRBD2 matching over 7 bases. There are 15 residues in the CDR3. Germline-derived CDR1 and CDR2 are SGHKS and YYEKEE (reference sequence). The V segment lost 2 bases and the J segment 8 bases; nucleotides outside the gene matches: 10. CDR3 amino acids: CASSFLGGSQDEQFF. CDR3 bases: TGTGCCAGCAGCTTTCTGGGCGGGAGTCAGGATGAGCAGTTCTTC.

This clone was seen once. Written as DNA, the CDR3 is TGTGCCAGCAGCCAAGCCCTGGACAGGGTCCCCCAGCATTTT. It is translated as CASSQALDRVPQHF. The chain has TRBV14 and TRBJ1-5, with TRBD1 matching over 8 bases. Looked up from germline, CDR1 is SGHDN and CDR2 is FVKESK. CDR3 length: 14 amino acids. V lost 1 base and J lost 10; bases outside the gene matches: 6.

The rearrangement joins TRBV28 to TRBJ1-5, with a possible D match to TRBD1 (6 bases). The CDR3 contains 12 residues. Looked up from germline, CDR1 is MDHEN and CDR2 is SYDVKM. Between the trimmed V and J ends, which lost 4 bases and 5 bases, there was a span of 6 bases. The CDR3 bases are TGTGCCAGCAGTTGGGGGCATCAGCCCCAGCATTTT. It is translated as CASSWGHQPQHF.

For this clone: Other DNA sequences from this sample encode an identical CDR3 as well. The chain has TRBV5-4 and TRBJ2-6, with a possible D match to TRBD2 (5 bases). V was trimmed by 4 bases and J by 4 bases, leaving 12 bases between them. The CDR3 totals 15 residues. The germline CDR1 and CDR2 sequences are SGHNT and YYREEE (reference sequence). CDR3 sequence (DNA): TGTGCCAGCAGCCTCTCGGGGTCCGGGGCCAACGTCCTGACTTTC. Encoded protein: CASSLSGSGANVLTF.

This chain joins TRBV27 and TRBJ1-4, with D possibly TRBD1 on 6 matching bases. With 5 bases removed from V and 6 bases from J, the gap between germline ends came to 16 bases. The CDR3 runs 15 residues. In germline, CDR1 is MNHEY, CDR2 SMNVEV (reference sequence). Here the CDR3 reads CASSGPGTRHEKLFF. The CDR3 DNA is TGTGCCAGCAGTGGCCCCGGGACAAGACATGAAAAACTGTTTTTT.

V is TRBV7-9 and J is TRBJ1-5; D is perhaps TRBD1 (5 bases). V lost 5 bases, J lost 0 bases, and 11 bases lay in between. The CDR3 runs 15 residues. CDR1 SEHNR and CDR2 FQNEAQ come from the germline V gene (reference sequence). The CDR3 region has the DNA TGTGCCAGCAGCCGCACAGGAAATAGCAATCAGCCCCAGCATTTT. Protein product: CASSRTGNSNQPQHF.

V gene TRBV7-9 combines with J gene TRBJ2-1, with a weak D call TRBD2 (5 bases). This CDR3 contains 15 residues. V shed 5 bases and J shed 11 bases, with 22 bases lying between them. Looked up from germline, CDR1 is SEHNR and CDR2 is FQNEAQ (reference sequence). The CDR3 region is CASSPRGSAARQQFF. The CDR3 coding sequence is TGTGCCAGCAGCCCCCGGGGAAGCGCAGCTCGTCAGCAGTTCTTC.

The chain carries TRBV19 and TRBJ1-3; TRBD1 is a possible D gene (5 bases). Germline CDR1 LNHDA, CDR2 SQIVND (reference sequence). The CDR3 sequence is 13 residues long. V shed 5 bases and J shed 7 bases, with 12 bases lying between them. As DNA, the CDR3 is TGTGCCAGTAGTTCGACAGATATTAACACCATATATTTT. Translating it yields CASSSTDINTIYF.

CDR3 protein: CASIGSAGYEQYF. In DNA, the CDR3 is TGTGCCAGCATTGGCAGTGCTGGCTACGAGCAGTACTTC. The chain is built from TRBV7-9 and TRBJ2-7; D is undetermined. Per germline, CDR1 SEHNR and CDR2 FQNEAQ (reference sequence). Trimming took 7 bases from V and 3 from J, leaving 13 bases between them. The CDR3 is 13 amino acids.

The chain combines TRBV27 with TRBJ2-3; 12 bases fit TRBD2. CDR3 length: 18 amino acids. V was clipped by 5 bases and J by 3 bases; unmatched bases: 12. Germline V lookup: CDR1 MNHEY, CDR2 SMNVEV (reference sequence). The CDR3, as DNA: TGTGCCAGCAGTACCCTCCTTCTAGCGGGAGGGCCTACAGATACGCAGTATTTT. Amino acid sequence: CASSTLLLAGGPTDTQYF.

This clone was observed once. The chain joins TRBV18 to TRBJ2-4, with a possible D match to TRBD2 (6 bases). This CDR3 contains 13 residues. Trimming left V 2 bases short and J 7 bases short, with 9 bases between. Germline CDR1 is KGHSH and CDR2 is LQKENI. The CDR3 sequence is CASSPTSPNIQYF. The CDR3 nucleotides read TGTGCCAGCTCACCAACTAGCCCTAACATTCAGTACTTC.

Note on this clone: In the same sample, other DNA sequences code for this CDR3. This chain joins TRBV9 and TRBJ1-3; no definite D call. Between the trimmed V and J ends, which lost 3 bases and 0 bases, there was a span of 4 bases. The CDR3 extends over 13 amino acids. Germline V gene data show CDR1 as SGDLS and CDR2 as YYNGEE. The CDR3 here is CASSDSSGNTIYF. The CDR3, as DNA: TGTGCCAGCAGCGATAGCTCTGGAAACACCATATATTTT.